What follows describes a single T cell receptor (beta chain). The antigen is unknown. The CDR3 covers 16 residues. V shed 2 bases and J 4 bases; nucleotides not matched to a gene: 6. Germline lookup yields CDR1 KGHSH and CDR2 LQKENI. This entry is derived from a study of identifying expanded T cells in peripheral blood. Study-wide findings and caveats: Differentially abundant clones: 0.95 to 1.5 between replicates, 16.4 at 2 to 3 weeks, 18 to 20 at four.

The assay was immunoSEQ multiplex PCR, and TCRdb's table has in-frame clones only and misses some. The repertoire holds approximately 120,000 clones, with approximately 88% as singletons. This TCR was sampled from a person aged 18 to 69 in good health. The sequencing input was blood. The chain uses TRBV18 and TRBJ2-3; TRBD2 matches at 10 bases. The DNA of the CDR3 is TGTGCCAGCTCACCATCAAGCGGGGGGGGTGCAGATACGCAGTATTTT. Translated: CASSPSSGGGADTQYF.